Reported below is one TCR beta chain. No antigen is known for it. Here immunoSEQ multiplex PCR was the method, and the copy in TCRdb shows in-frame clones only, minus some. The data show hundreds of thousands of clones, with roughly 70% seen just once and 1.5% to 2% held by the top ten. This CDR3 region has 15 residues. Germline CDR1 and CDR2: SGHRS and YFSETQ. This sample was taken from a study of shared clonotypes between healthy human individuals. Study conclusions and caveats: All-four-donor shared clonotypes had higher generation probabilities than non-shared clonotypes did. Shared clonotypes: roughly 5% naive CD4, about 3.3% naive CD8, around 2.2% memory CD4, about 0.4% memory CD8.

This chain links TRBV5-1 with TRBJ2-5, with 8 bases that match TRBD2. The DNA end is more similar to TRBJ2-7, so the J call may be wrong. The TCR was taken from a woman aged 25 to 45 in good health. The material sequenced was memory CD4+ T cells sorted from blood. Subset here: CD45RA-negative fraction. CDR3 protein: CASSQTGLVVYEQYF. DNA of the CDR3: TGCGCCAGCAGCCAGACGGGACTAGTAGTCTACGAGCAGTACTTC.